This paragraph covers one TCR beta chain sequence. This entry belongs to a study of neurological immune-mediated disorders. The time point: longitudinal time-point 1 (baseline). This CDR3 has 13 amino acids. Trimming stripped 6 bases from V and 7 bases from J, with 12 bases between. Looked up from germline, CDR1 is SNHLY and CDR2 is FYNNEI. Each CDR3 protein gets one entry after TCRdb re-called the 5' RACE reads with MiXCR. The sample carries over 55,000 distinct CDR3 sequences, around 11% recorded once. J is TRBJ1-4 and V is TRBV2, with no clear D. Input material: PBMCs. This TCR came from a male donor with HTLV-1-associated myelopathy (HAM/TSP). The CDR3 nucleotides are TGTGCCAGCAGCCGGCGCGAGGGTGAAAAACTGTTTTTT. Protein sequence: CASSRREGEKLFF.